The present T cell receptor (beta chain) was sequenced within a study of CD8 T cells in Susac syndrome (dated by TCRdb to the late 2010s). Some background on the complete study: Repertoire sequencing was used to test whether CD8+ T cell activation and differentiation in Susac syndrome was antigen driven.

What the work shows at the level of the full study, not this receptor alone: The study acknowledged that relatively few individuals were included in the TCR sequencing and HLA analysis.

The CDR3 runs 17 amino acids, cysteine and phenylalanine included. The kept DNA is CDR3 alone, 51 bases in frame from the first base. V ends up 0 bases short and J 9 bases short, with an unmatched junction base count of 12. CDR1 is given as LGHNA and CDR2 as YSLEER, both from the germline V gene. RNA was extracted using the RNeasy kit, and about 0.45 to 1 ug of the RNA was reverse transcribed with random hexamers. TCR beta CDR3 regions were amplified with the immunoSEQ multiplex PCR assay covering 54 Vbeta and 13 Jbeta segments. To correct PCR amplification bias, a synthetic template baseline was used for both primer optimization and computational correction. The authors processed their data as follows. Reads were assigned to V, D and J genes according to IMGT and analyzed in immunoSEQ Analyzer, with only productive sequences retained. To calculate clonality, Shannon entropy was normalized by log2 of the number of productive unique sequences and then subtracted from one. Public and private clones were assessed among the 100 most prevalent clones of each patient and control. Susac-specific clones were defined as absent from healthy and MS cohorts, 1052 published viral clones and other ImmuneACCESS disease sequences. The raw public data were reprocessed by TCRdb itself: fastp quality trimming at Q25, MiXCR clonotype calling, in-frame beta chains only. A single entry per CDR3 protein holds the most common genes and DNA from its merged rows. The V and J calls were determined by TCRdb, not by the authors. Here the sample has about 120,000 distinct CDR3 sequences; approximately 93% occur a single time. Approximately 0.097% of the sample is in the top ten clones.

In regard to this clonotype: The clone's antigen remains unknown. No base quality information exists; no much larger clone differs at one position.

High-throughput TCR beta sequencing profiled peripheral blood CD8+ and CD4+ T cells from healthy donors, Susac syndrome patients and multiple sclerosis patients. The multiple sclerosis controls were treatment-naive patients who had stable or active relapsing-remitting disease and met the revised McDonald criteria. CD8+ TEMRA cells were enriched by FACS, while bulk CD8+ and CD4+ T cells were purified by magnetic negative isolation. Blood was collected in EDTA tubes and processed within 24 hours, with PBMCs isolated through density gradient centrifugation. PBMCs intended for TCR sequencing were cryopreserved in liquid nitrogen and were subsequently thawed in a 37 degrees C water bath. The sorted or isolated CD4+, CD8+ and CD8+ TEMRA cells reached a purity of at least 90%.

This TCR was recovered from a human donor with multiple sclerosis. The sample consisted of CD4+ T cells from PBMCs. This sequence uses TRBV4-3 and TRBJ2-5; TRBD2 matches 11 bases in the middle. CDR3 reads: CASSQDLIAGGPGAQYF. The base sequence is TGCGCCAGCAGCCAAGATCTGATAGCGGGGGGGCCGGGGGCCCAGTACTTC.